The following is a T cell receptor beta chain sequence with its context. The sample belongs to a study of CD8 T cells in Susac syndrome. Trimming cost V 7 bases and J 5 bases; bases outside gene matches: 11. CDR1 and CDR2 (germline): MNHEY, SVGEGT. The CDR3 spans 15 residues. RNA, at about 0.45 to 1 ug, was reverse transcribed with random hexamers. TCRdb recomputed calls from the immunoSEQ multiplex PCR reads with MiXCR, one row per CDR3 protein. The data hold more than 200,000 distinct CDR3 sequences, with 94% observed a single time. What was sequenced was CD4+ T cells from PBMCs. The gene calls are TRBV6-2 or TRBV6-3 and TRBJ2-5, with TRBD2 matching over 9 bases. This clonotype was sampled from a human donor with Susac syndrome. The CDR3 region has the DNA TGTGCCAGCACTTGGGCGGGGGGGCTCGGTGAGACCCAGTACTTC. Translation: CASTWAGGLGETQYF.